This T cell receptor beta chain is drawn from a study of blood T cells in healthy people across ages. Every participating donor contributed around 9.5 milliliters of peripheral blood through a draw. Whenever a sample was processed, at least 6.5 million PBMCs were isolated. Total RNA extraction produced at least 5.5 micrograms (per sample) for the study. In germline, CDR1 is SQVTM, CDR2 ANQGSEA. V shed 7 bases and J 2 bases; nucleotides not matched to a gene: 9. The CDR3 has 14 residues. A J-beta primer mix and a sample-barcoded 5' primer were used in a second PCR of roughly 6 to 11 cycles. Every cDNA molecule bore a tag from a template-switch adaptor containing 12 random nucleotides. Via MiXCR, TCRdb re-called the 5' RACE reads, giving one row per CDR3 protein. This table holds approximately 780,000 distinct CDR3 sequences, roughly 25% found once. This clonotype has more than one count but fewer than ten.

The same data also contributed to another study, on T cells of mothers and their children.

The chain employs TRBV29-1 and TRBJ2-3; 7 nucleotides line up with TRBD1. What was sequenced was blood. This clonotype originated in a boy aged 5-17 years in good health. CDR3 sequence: CSGCRDSSTDTQYF. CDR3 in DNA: TGCAGCGGCTGTCGGGACAGCTCCACAGATACGCAGTATTTT.